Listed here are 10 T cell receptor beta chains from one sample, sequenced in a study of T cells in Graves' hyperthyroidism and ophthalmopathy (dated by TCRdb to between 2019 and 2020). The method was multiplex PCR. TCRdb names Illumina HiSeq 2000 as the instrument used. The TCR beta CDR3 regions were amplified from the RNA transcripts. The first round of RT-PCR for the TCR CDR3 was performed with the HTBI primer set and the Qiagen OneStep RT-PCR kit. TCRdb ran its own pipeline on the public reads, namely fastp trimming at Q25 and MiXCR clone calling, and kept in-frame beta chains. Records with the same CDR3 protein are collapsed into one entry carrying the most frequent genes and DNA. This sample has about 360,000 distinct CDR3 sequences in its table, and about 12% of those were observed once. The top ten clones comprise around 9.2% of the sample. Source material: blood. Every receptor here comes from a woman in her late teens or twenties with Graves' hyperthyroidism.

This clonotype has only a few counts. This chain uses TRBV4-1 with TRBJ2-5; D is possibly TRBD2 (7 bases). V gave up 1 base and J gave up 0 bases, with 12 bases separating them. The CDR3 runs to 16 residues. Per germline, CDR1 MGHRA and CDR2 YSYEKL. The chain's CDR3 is CASSQVGGVYQETQYF. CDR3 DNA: TGCGCCAGCAGCCAAGTAGGGGGGGTGTACCAAGAGACCCAGTACTTC.

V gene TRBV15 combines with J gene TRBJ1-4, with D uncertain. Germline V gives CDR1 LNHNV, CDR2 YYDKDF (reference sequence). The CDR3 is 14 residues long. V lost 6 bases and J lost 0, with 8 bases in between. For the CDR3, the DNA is TGTGCCACCAGTTTATTTGCAACTAATGAAAAACTGTTTTTT. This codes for CATSLFATNEKLFF.

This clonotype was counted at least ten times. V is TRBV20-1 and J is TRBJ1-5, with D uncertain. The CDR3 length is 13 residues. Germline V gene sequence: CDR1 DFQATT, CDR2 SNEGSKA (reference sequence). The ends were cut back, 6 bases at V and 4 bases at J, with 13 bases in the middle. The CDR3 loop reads CSAPRAANQPQHF. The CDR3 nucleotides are TGCAGTGCCCCCCGGGCAGCGAATCAGCCCCAGCATTTT.

The CDR3 spells CATSDPYMGVQETQYF. CDR3 coding DNA: TGTGCCACCAGTGACCCATACATGGGGGTCCAAGAGACCCAGTACTTC. V gene TRBV24-1 combines with J gene TRBJ2-5, with D possibly called TRBD1 or TRBD2 (5 bases each). CDR3 length: 16 residues. Germline CDR1 and CDR2: KGHDR and SFDVKD. V shed 4 bases and J shed 1 base, with 15 bases lying between them.

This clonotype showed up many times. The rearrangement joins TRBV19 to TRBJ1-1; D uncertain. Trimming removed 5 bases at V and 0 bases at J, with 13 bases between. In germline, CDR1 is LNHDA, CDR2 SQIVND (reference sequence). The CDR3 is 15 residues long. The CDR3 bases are TGTGCCAGTAGTCCCCGTCGGGTACTGAACACTGAAGCTTTCTTT. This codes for CASSPRRVLNTEAFF. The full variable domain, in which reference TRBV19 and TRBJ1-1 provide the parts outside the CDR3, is DGGITQSPKYLFRKEGQNVTLSCEQNLNHDAMYWYRQDPGQGLRLIYYSQIVNDFQKGDIAEGYSVSREKKESFPLTVTSAQKNPTAFYLCASSPRRVLNTEAFFGQGTRLTVV.

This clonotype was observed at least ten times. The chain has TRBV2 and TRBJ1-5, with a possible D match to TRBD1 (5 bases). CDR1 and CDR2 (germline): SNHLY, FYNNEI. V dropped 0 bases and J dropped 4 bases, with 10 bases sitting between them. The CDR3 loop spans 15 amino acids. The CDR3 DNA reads TGTGCCAGCAGTGAAGCGGCGGCAGGGAATCAGCCCCAGCATTTT. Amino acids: CASSEAAAGNQPQHF.

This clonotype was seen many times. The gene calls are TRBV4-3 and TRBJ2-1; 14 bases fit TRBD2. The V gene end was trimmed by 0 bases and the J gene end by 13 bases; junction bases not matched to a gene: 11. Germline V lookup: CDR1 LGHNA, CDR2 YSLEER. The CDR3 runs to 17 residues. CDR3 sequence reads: CASSQDRVGGLAGGQFF. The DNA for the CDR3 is TGCGCCAGCAGCCAAGATAGGGTCGGAGGACTAGCGGGAGGACAGTTCTTC.

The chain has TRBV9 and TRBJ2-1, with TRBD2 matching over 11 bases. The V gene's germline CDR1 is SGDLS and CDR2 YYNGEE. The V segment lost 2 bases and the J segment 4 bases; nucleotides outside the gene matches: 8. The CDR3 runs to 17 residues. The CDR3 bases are TGTGCCAGCAGCGTTGGGCGGACTAGCGGGTTGTACAATGAGCAGTTCTTC. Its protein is CASSVGRTSGLYNEQFF.

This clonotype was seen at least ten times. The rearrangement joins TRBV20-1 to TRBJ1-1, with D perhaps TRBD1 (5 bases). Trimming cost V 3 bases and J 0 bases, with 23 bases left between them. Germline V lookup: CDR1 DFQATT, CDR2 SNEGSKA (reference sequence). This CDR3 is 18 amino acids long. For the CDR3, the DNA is TGCAGTGCTAGTCTCCGACCAGGGAGGGGCCAAATGAACACTGAAGCTTTCTTT. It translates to CSASLRPGRGQMNTEAFF.

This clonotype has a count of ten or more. The CDR3 reads CAISEYSNQPQHF. Here the CDR3 DNA reads TGTGCCATCAGTGAATATAGCAATCAGCCCCAGCATTTT. The chain uses TRBV10-3 and TRBJ1-5; D remains unclear. The CDR3 covers 13 residues. V lost 3 bases, J lost 0 bases, and 3 bases lay in between. Per germline, CDR1 ENHRY and CDR2 SYGVKD.